This T cell receptor (beta chain) was sequenced during a study of blood T cell repertoires in COVID-19. Study summary: COVID-19 samples, acute and convalescent, were from the United States, Italy and Spain.

Donors were grouped by their self-reported clinical history. Profiled with immunoSEQ multiplex PCR; TCRdb holds only in-frame clones, not every one. The data show fewer than 200,000 clones, with more than 85% seen just once and 1% to 1.5% held by the top ten. This CDR3 comprises 15 residues. The V gene end was trimmed by 8 bases and the J gene end by 3 bases; junction bases not matched to a gene: 4. Germline V CDR1 and CDR2: SEHNR, FQNEAQ (reference sequence). Sequencing was performed on PBMCs or T cells enriched from blood (not recorded which). This rearrangement joins TRBV7-9 to TRBJ2-3, with 14 bases aligning to TRBD2. The sequence was obtained from a human donor with acute COVID-19. The donor label of this sample is uncertain. The CDR3 DNA is TGTGCCAGCCAGGGACTAGCGGGGGAGACAGATACGCAGTATTTT. Protein sequence: CASQGLAGETDTQYF.